The source of this T cell receptor (beta chain) is a study of blood T cell repertoires in COVID-19 (dated by TCRdb to 2019 to 2021). With regard to the full study: Samples covering the acute and convalescent phases of COVID-19 were provided by collaborators in the United States, Italy and Spain. The prospective study material was composed of cDNA or gDNA derived from T cells, B-cell-depleted T cells, or PBMCs. Deeply sampled blood TCRbeta repertoires from subjects exposed to, actively infected with, or recovered from COVID-19 were included in the dataset. The repertoires were made available in a free public database intended to serve as a resource for research on the immune response to SARS-CoV-2. Samples came from the ongoing ImmuneRACE study (first 160 participants) plus 1,254 subjects from 6 global collaborators. Nearly every sample came with metadata listing a de-identified subject ID, COVID-19 status, age in years and sex. Where HLA class I and class II types were available, the types were taken from metadata supplied by the sample provider, not from assay-based typing.

Broader findings and caveats from the paper: How much clinical and demographic metadata was included differed by source and by participant, and the metadata was provided uncurated.

Participants in the prospective study were aged about 18 to 89 years, lived in more than 20 United States geographic areas, and enrolled through a virtual design. Cohort assignment in the prospective study relied on participant-reported clinical history from a screening survey and a study questionnaire. ImmuneRACE Cohort 3 recovered participants were defined by two consecutive negative NP/OP PCR tests, healthcare professional clearance, or symptom resolution. In the prospective study, whole blood, serum and a nasopharyngeal or oropharyngeal swab were collected from each participant by mobile phlebotomists. Participants in the prospective study had the option to provide additional blood draws and questionnaires over a 2-month period. Before DNA extraction, blood samples from the prospective study were shipped at room temperature or frozen. As concerns this clone: This clone's antigen is unknown. No base quality values were provided; no much bigger clone lies one nucleotide off.

TCRbeta CDR3 regions were amplified from genomic DNA by means of the immunoSEQ Assay, a bias-controlled multiplex PCR. The paper's data handling went like this. The number of nucleated cells in each sample was estimated from the amplification of reference gene primers within the assay. To quantify the absolute abundance of each unique TCRbeta CDR3 rearrangement, sequence reads were collapsed and filtered. For each sample, productive Simpson clonality was calculated as the square root of Simpson's diversity index over productive rearrangements. In TCRdb, the immuneACCESS table is reduced to in-frame sequences with V and J assigned. These tables do not hold every clone; where another copy was compared, an unresolved V gene accounts for under half, and the others remain unexplained. V and J calls and clone size are copied from that table; D and trimming were computed from the DNA. Recorded for this sample are under 300,000 clones; 80% to 85% of them occurred a single time. The top ten clones comprise approximately 3.6% of the sample.

The V end gives up 2 bases and the J end 7 bases, leaving 6 bases in the junction not matched to a gene. Reading from cysteine to phenylalanine, the CDR3 counts 15 amino acids. This entry keeps only the CDR3 DNA: 45 bases, framed from base 1. CDR1 SGHTA and CDR2 FQGTGA were looked up in the germline V gene. The sample comprised PBMCs or T cells enriched from blood (not recorded which). The sequence was obtained from a man aged 45-65 years who had recovered from COVID-19. Here the chain combines TRBV7-3 and TRBJ2-1; 9 central nucleotides agree with TRBD2. In nucleotides, the sequence is TGTGCCAGCAGCTTACGCGGGGGGGCGCGAAATGAGCAGTTCTTC. This is translated as CASSLRGGARNEQFF.